Given below is one TCR beta chain in context. This sample was included in a study of T cell repertoires in cytomegalovirus infection. TCRdb independently ran MiXCR on the reads; one entry per CDR3 protein. The sample includes some 150,000 distinct CDR3 sequences, 20% to 30% of them seen just once. Sequencing input: PBMCs. The sequence came from a human donor in good health (CMV status not recorded). Some clones in this sample may be carry-over from other donors' samples.

The CDR3 nucleotides read TGCAGCGTTATACGACAGGGTCAGGACACTGAAGCTTTCTTT. It is translated as CSVIRQGQDTEAFF. The V call is TRBV29-1, the J call TRBJ1-1; 7 nucleotides match TRBD1. The CDR3 sequence is 14 residues long. The junction had 9 bases not matched to a gene; V was cut back by 5 bases and J by 3 bases. Germline V gives CDR1 SQVTM, CDR2 ANQGSEA.